This TCR beta chain was found in a study of cytomegalovirus exposure and HLA in healthy donors. Study information: When just under 400 donors were genotyped, approximately 80% of them were found to fall in the Caucasian-associated ancestry cluster. Study results and caveats: Despite most TCR sequences being rare, some public TCRs occurred in many donors. In a later analysis, a missense DCLRE1C variant was linked to TCR beta V- and J-gene trimming. It was shown in a later analysis that HLA-associated TCR beta chains were more clonally expanded than other, equally common chains.

As for this clone: Antigen specificity is unknown.

This CDR3 comprises 11 residues. V was trimmed by 3 bases and J by 5 bases, leaving 4 bases between them. In germline, CDR1 is WNHNN, CDR2 SYGVQD (reference sequence). PCR primers comprised 60 Vbeta and 13 Jbeta primers. TCRdb's table, derived via immunoSEQ multiplex PCR, lists solely in-frame clones and lacks some. The sample records about 150,000 clones, 80% being singletons. The J gene is TRBJ2-5, the V gene TRBV10-1; D gene uncertain. Sequenced material: PBMCs. This clonotype was sampled from a male donor in good health and CMV-seronegative. The CDR3: CASSDRETQYF. DNA for the CDR3: TGCGCCAGCAGTGACCGGGAGACCCAGTACTTC.